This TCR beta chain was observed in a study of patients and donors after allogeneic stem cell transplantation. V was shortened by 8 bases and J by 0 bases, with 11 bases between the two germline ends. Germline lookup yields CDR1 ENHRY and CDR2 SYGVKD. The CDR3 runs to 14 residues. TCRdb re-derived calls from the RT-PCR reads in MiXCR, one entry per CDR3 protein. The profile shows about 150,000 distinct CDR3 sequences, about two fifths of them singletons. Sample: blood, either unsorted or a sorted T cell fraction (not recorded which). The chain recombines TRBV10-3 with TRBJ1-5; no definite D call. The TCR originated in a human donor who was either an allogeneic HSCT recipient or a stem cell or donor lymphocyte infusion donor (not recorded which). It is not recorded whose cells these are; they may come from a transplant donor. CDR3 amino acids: CAISGRLSNQPQHF. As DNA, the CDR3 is TGTGCCATCTCCGGGCGGCTTAGCAATCAGCCCCAGCATTTT.